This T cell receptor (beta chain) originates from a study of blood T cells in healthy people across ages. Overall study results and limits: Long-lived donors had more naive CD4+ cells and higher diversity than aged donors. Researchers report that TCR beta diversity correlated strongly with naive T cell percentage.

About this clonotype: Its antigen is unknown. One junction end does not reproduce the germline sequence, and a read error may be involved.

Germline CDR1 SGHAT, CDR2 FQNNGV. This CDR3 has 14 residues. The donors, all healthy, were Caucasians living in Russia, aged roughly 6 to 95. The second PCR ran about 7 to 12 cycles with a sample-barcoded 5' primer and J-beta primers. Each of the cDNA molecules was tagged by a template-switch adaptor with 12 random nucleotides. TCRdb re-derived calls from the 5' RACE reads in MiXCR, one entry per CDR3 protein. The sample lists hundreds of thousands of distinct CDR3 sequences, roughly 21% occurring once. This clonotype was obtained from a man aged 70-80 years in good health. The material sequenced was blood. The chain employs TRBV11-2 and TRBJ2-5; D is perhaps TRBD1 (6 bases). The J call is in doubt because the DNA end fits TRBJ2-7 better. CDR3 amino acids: CDSSPGTLSYEQYF. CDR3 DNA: TGTGACAGCAGCCCCGGGACACTCTCCTACGAGCAGTACTTC.